Presented here are 9 T cell receptor beta chains from one specimen sequenced in a study of CD4 T cells in relation to SARS-CoV-2 and coronaviruses. Clones were sequenced by immunoSEQ multiplex PCR, and TCRdb holds only the in-frame ones, with some missing. Among some 37,000 clones listed, 77% were seen once. These TCRs' antigens remain unknown. Sequencing input: memory CD4+ T cells from PBMCs, cultured in vitro. The receptors come from an adult with COVID-19.

The gene calls are TRBV11-2 and TRBJ2-7, with D perhaps TRBD2 (6 bases). The CDR3 totals 15 residues. Germline CDR1 is SGHAT and CDR2 is FQNNGV. Deletions cut 5 bases from V and 2 bases from J, with 16 bases between. The CDR3 DNA is TGTGCCAGCAGCCCCCCGACTAGAAGCACCTACGAGCAGTACTTC. It translates to CASSPPTRSTYEQYF.

J is TRBJ2-1 and V is TRBV6-5; D not certain. The V and J ends lost 2 bases and 4 bases respectively, with 15 bases between them. The germline gives CDR1 MNHEY, CDR2 SVGAGI. This CDR3 spans 16 amino acids. The CDR3 loop is CASSYNPAKLYNEQFF. The CDR3 nucleotides read TGTGCCAGCAGTTACAACCCGGCGAAATTATACAATGAGCAGTTCTTC.

This clone was seen just once. Other DNA sequences in this sample translate to the same CDR3. The J gene is TRBJ2-7, the V gene TRBV19; 11 bases align to TRBD2. This CDR3 spans 14 amino acids. In germline, CDR1 is LNHDA, CDR2 SQIVND (reference sequence). Losses at the gene ends were 7 bases for V and 1 base for J; bases not matched to a gene: 3. CDR3 sequence (DNA): TGTGCCAGTAAAACTAGCGGGAGTTCCTACGAGCAGTACTTC. Its translation is CASKTSGSSYEQYF.

The rearrangement links TRBV4-3 to TRBJ1-1, with TRBD1 identical over 10 bases. Trimming took 6 bases from V and 0 from J; bases not matched to a gene: 4. The CDR3 consists of 15 residues. The germline gives CDR1 LGHNA, CDR2 YSLEER. CDR3 nucleotides: TGCGCCAGCAGACTGGGACAGGGGATGAACACTGAAGCTTTCTTT. Encoded protein: CASRLGQGMNTEAFF.

The chain joins TRBV27 to TRBJ2-7, with 7 bases identical to TRBD1. Germline V lookup: CDR1 MNHEY, CDR2 SMNVEV (reference sequence). Trimming took 6 bases from V and 0 from J; bases not matched to a gene: 5. CDR3 length: 14 amino acids. Here the CDR3 reads CASRGTDPSYEQYF. In DNA form, the CDR3 reads TGTGCCAGCAGGGGGACAGATCCCTCCTACGAGCAGTACTTC.

The chain uses TRBV7-9 and TRBJ1-2; D uncertain. The CDR3 covers 14 residues. Germline V gene data show CDR1 as SEHNR and CDR2 as FQNEAQ (reference sequence). The V and J ends lost 6 bases and 3 bases respectively, with 14 bases between them. CDR3 coding DNA: TGTGCCAGCAGTCCGCGGGCCATCTACTATGGCTACACCTTC. Translated, it gives CASSPRAIYYGYTF.

The table lists this clone with a few counts. This chain connects TRBV19 to TRBJ1-1; TRBD1 agrees at 10 bases. The length of the CDR3 is 14 residues. Germline assignment: CDR1 LNHDA and CDR2 SQIVND (reference sequence). Losses at the gene ends were 8 bases for V and 5 bases for J; bases not matched to a gene: 8. CDR3 region: CASSATGGTTEAFF. The DNA of the CDR3 is TGTGCCAGTTCAGCGACAGGGGGCACGACTGAAGCTTTCTTT. Looking up the rest from reference TRBV19 and TRBJ1-1 gives the full variable domain: DGGITQSPKYLFRKEGQNVTLSCEQNLNHDAMYWYRQDPGQGLRLIYYSQIVNDFQKGDIAEGYSVSREKKESFPLTVTSAQKNPTAFYLCASSATGGTTEAFFGQGTRLTVV.

This CDR3 reads CASSEARPGETETQYF. The CDR3 DNA reads TGTGCCAGCAGTGAAGCTCGTCCAGGGGAGACTGAGACCCAGTACTTC. The chain joins TRBV2 to TRBJ2-5, with a weak D call TRBD1 (6 bases). There are 16 residues in the CDR3. CDR1 and CDR2 from the germline V gene are SNHLY and FYNNEI. Trimming pared 0 bases from V and 5 bases from J, leaving 16 bases between.

This clone was recorded once. V gene TRBV25-1 combines with J gene TRBJ1-2; D may be TRBD1 (5 bases). Germline loops: CDR1 MGHDK, CDR2 SYGVNS. This CDR3 has 14 amino acids. Deletions cut 7 bases from V and 4 bases from J, with 16 bases between. Here the CDR3 reads CASTRDPGTYGYTF. The CDR3 nucleotides are TGTGCCAGCACCCGGGACCCCGGAACCTATGGCTACACCTTC.